This TCR beta chain originates from a study of control samples from healthy donors and cancer patients. The V and J ends lost 8 bases and 5 bases respectively, with 11 bases between them. Per the germline V gene, CDR1 is MDHEN and CDR2 is SYDVKM. The CDR3 totals 12 residues. Data came from immunoSEQ multiplex PCR; TCRdb stores just in-frame clones and leaves some out. The sample lists about 73,000 clones; 85% to 95% were seen once. This chain links TRBV28 with TRBJ2-3, with D possibly being TRBD1 or TRBD2 (5 bases each). Sequencing input: blood. The TCR sequence derives from a woman aged 40 to 55 in good health. The CDR3 nucleotides are TGTGCCAGCGGGACCTCGAGAGATACGCAGTATTTT. This translates into CASGTSRDTQYF.